These 29 T cell receptor beta chains were all obtained from the same sample, sequenced in a study of blood T cell repertoires in COVID-19. Repertoires were generated with immunoSEQ multiplex PCR, while TCRdb's copy carries only in-frame clones and drops some. The top ten clones hold around 4.9% of a sample with tens of thousands of clones, more than 70% of them seen once. Sequenced material: peripheral blood. The receptors stem from a human donor in a cohort sampled during active COVID-19.

The chain joins TRBV3-1 (or the pseudogene TRBV3-2) to TRBJ2-1; the match to TRBD2 covers 8 bases. Germline assignment: CDR1 LGHDT and CDR2 YNNKEL (reference sequence). Unmatched junction bases numbered 13, after V lost 5 bases and J lost 1 base. The CDR3 is 18 residues long. This CDR3 reads CASSTWGVAGNSYNEQFF. The CDR3 nucleotides are TGTGCCAGCAGCACGTGGGGGGTAGCGGGGAATTCCTACAATGAGCAGTTCTTC.

The V call is TRBV4-2, the J call TRBJ2-3; TRBD2 agrees at 13 bases. This CDR3 contains 18 residues. Germline V gene lookup returns CDR1 LGHNA and CDR2 YNFKEQ. J was trimmed by 1 base and V by 2 bases; bases with no gene match: 6. CDR3 sequence reads: CASSQPPGTSGGTDTQYF. The DNA for the CDR3 is TGTGCCAGCAGCCAACCCCCCGGGACTAGCGGGGGCACAGATACGCAGTATTTT.

V usage is TRBV4-2 and J usage is TRBJ2-3; D is undetermined. This CDR3 has 17 amino acids. Per the germline V gene, CDR1 is LGHNA and CDR2 is YNFKEQ. V shed 3 bases and J shed 2 bases, with 18 bases lying between them. The CDR3 protein is CASSQGTTLTYTDTQYF. The DNA of the CDR3 is TGTGCCAGCAGCCAGGGTACTACTCTAACCTACACAGATACGCAGTATTTT.

In this sample, this clone turned up once. The chain uses TRBV9 and TRBJ2-1; TRBD2 matches at 9 bases. Germline V gives CDR1 SGDLS, CDR2 YYNGEE. V lost 3 bases and J lost 8; bases outside the gene matches: 12. The CDR3 is made up of 16 amino acids. For the CDR3, the DNA is TGTGCCAGCAGCGCGCGGGGGGGATCCGGGCGCGATGAGCAGTTCTTC. This sequence encodes CASSARGGSGRDEQFF.

This clone was seen a handful of times. The J gene is TRBJ1-2, the V gene TRBV5-1, with D perhaps TRBD1 (6 bases). CDR1 and CDR2 from the germline V gene are SGHRS and YFSETQ. V was trimmed by 0 bases and J by 4 bases, leaving 16 bases between them. The CDR3 is 16 amino acids. The CDR3 DNA reads as TGCGCCAGCAGCTTGGCCTGGGGGGGCCCGGGCTATGGCTACACCTTC. Its protein product is CASSLAWGGPGYGYTF.

J is TRBJ2-3 and V is TRBV18; 7 nucleotides match TRBD1. CDR3 length equals 16 residues. With V trimmed by 3 bases and J by 0 bases, 6 bases remained unmatched. The germline V gene encodes CDR1 KGHSH and CDR2 LQKENI. CDR3 DNA: TGTGCCAGCTCACCCACCGGGACAGTGAGCACAGATACGCAGTATTTT. Translating gives CASSPTGTVSTDTQYF.

V usage is TRBV5-1 and J usage is TRBJ2-7; possible D gene TRBD1, 5 bases. CDR1 is SGHRS, CDR2 YFSETQ, per germline. There are 13 residues in the CDR3. V was trimmed by 1 base and J by 6 bases, leaving 11 bases between them. The CDR3 region is CASSLSQGFEQYF. DNA for the CDR3: TGCGCCAGCAGCTTGTCGCAGGGCTTCGAGCAGTACTTC.

Here the CDR3 reads CASSLTGATDTQYF. The CDR3 coding sequence is TGTGCCAGCAGCTTAACAGGGGCCACAGATACGCAGTATTTT. The chain joins TRBV11-3 to TRBJ2-3; 7 bases match TRBD1. Trimming at V came to 2 bases and at J to 2 bases, leaving 1 base not matched to a gene. Germline lookup yields CDR1 SGHNT and CDR2 YENEEA. CDR3 length equals 14 residues. Full variable domain (outside the CDR3, taken from reference TRBV11-3 and TRBJ2-3): EAGVVQSPRYKIIEKKQPVAFWCNPISGHNTLYWYLQNLGQGPELLIRYENEEAVDDSQLPKDRFSAERLKGVDSTLKIQPAELGDSAVYLCASSLTGATDTQYFGPGTRLTVL.

The rearrangement links TRBV7-2 to TRBJ2-3; 11 bases line up with TRBD2. V gave up 11 bases and J gave up 4 bases; unmatched junction bases: 11. The CDR3 is 15 amino acids. Germline loops: CDR1 SGHTA, CDR2 FQGNSA. The CDR3, as DNA: TGTGCCGCGGGATTAGCGGGGGGGCCCGCAGATACGCAGTATTTT. Translation: CAAGLAGGPADTQYF.

This chain connects TRBV5-4 to TRBJ1-1, with a tentative D call TRBD1 (6 bases). Trimming pared 3 bases from V and 1 base from J, leaving 7 bases between. The CDR3 totals 13 residues. The germline V gene has CDR1 SGHNT and CDR2 YYREEE (reference sequence). The CDR3 here is CASSSGQNTEAFF. The CDR3 DNA reads as TGTGCCAGCAGCTCGGGACAGAACACTGAAGCTTTCTTT.

This clone was recorded once. This chain uses TRBV7-6 with TRBJ1-3, with D perhaps matching TRBD1 (6 bases). The CDR3 contains 18 residues. Germline-derived CDR1 and CDR2 are SGHVS and FNYEAQ. Trimming stripped 2 bases from V and 0 bases from J, with 17 bases between. The CDR3 sequence is CASSLLPRGTTSGNTIYF. The CDR3 bases are TGTGCCAGCAGCTTATTACCCAGGGGAACCACCTCTGGAAACACCATATATTTT.

The chain links TRBV10-2 to TRBJ2-2; TRBD1 matches at 8 bases. The germline V gene has CDR1 WSHSY and CDR2 SAAADI. The V segment lost 6 bases and the J segment 4 bases; nucleotides outside the gene matches: 13. The CDR3 contains 17 residues. The CDR3 sequence: CASRPSHYRGSTGELFF. CDR3 coding DNA: TGCGCCAGCAGACCATCCCACTACAGGGGGTCCACCGGGGAGCTGTTTTTT.

The genes are TRBV5-1 and TRBJ1-5; no firm D call. CDR3 size: 14 residues. V gave up 4 bases and J gave up 4 bases, with 12 bases separating them. Germline CDR1 is SGHRS and CDR2 is YFSETQ. Written as DNA, the CDR3 is TGCGCCAGCAGCGCCGGAGGGCCGAATCAGCCCCAGCATTTT. As protein: CASSAGGPNQPQHF.

The chain combines TRBV19 with TRBJ2-1; a weak D match, TRBD2 (5 bases). The V end lost 7 bases, the J end lost 3 bases, and 13 bases lay between the germline ends. Germline CDR1 reads LNHDA; CDR2 reads SQIVND (reference sequence). This CDR3 has 14 amino acids. In DNA form, the CDR3 reads TGTGCCAGTAAACGGGGATGGGTCTACAATGAGCAGTTCTTC. Protein product: CASKRGWVYNEQFF.

The V and J genes are TRBV19 and TRBJ1-1; TRBD1 aligns across 11 bases. CDR3 size: 14 residues. CDR1 is LNHDA, CDR2 SQIVND, per germline (reference sequence). The J segment lost 5 bases and the V segment lost 6 bases, leaving 5 bases of the junction unmatched. The CDR3, as DNA: TGTGCCAGTAGCTTGGGACAGGGGGTAACTGAAGCTTTCTTT. Its translation is CASSLGQGVTEAFF.

The J gene is TRBJ1-5, the V gene TRBV27; tentative D call: TRBD1 (6 bases). The V and J ends lost 7 bases and 0 bases respectively, with 28 bases between them. This CDR3 is 20 amino acids long. Germline V gives CDR1 MNHEY, CDR2 SMNVEV (reference sequence). Here the CDR3 reads CASNQVLRQVREGSNQPQHF. The CDR3 region has the DNA TGTGCCAGCAACCAGGTACTCAGACAGGTCCGGGAGGGTAGCAATCAGCCCCAGCATTTT.

The chain joins TRBV19 to TRBJ2-5; 9 bases map to TRBD2. The CDR3 is made up of 13 amino acids. The germline CDR1 and CDR2 sequences are LNHDA and SQIVND (reference sequence). V lost 10 bases, J lost 7 bases, and 10 bases stayed unmatched. CDR3 loop: CATRTSEFSTQYF. The CDR3 DNA reads TGTGCCACCAGGACTAGCGAATTCTCGACCCAGTACTTC.

This chain joins TRBV6-5 and TRBJ2-1; 7 bases align to TRBD1. Germline trimming cut 4 bases from V and 0 bases from J; bases unmatched to any gene: 3. The CDR3 length is 15 residues. The germline gives CDR1 MNHEY, CDR2 SVGAGI. CDR3 coding DNA: TGTGCCAGCAGTTGGGACAGAAACTCCTACAATGAGCAGTTCTTC. Amino acids: CASSWDRNSYNEQFF.

The chain recombines TRBV7-9 with TRBJ2-5; 9 nucleotides agree with TRBD2. The length of the CDR3 is 15 residues. V gave up 6 bases and J gave up 1 base; unmatched junction bases: 6. Per germline, CDR1 SEHNR and CDR2 FQNEAQ (reference sequence). CDR3 residues: CASREETSGQETQYF. CDR3 sequence (DNA): TGTGCCAGCAGGGAAGAGACTAGCGGCCAAGAGACCCAGTACTTC.

CDR3 DNA: TGTGCCAGCAGCCGGGCCGGGGAGCCCTTACCCCTCCACTTT. It is translated as CASSRAGEPLPLHF. The chain combines TRBV5-4 with TRBJ1-6; D gene unclear. Germline-derived CDR1 and CDR2 are SGHNT and YYREEE (reference sequence). CDR3 size: 14 residues. Between the trimmed V and J ends, which lost 4 bases and 12 bases, there was a span of 17 bases.

This sequence joins TRBV19 and TRBJ1-1, with D unclear. The CDR3 totals 14 residues. Trimming pared 5 bases from V and 4 bases from J, leaving 14 bases between. From germline, CDR1 is LNHDA and CDR2 SQIVND (reference sequence). The CDR3 DNA reads TGTGCCAGTAGTGTAGGGAAGAGAGGCACTGAAGCTTTCTTT. Translating gives CASSVGKRGTEAFF.

The chain joins TRBV7-2 to TRBJ1-2; 10 bases match TRBD1. Germline loops: CDR1 SGHTA, CDR2 FQGNSA. The CDR3 spans 16 residues. The junction had 8 bases not matched to a gene; V was cut back by 5 bases and J by 2 bases. The CDR3 DNA sequence: TGTGCCAGCAGCGGCGGGGGACAGGGGAGCAACTATGGCTACACCTTC. Its protein product is CASSGGGQGSNYGYTF. The full variable domain, in which reference TRBV7-2 and TRBJ1-2 provide the parts outside the CDR3, is GAGVSQSPSNKVTEKGKDVELRCDPISGHTALYWYRQSLGQGLEFLIYFQGNSAPDKSGLPSDRFSAERTGGSVSTLTIQRTQQEDSAVYLCASSGGGQGSNYGYTFGSGTRLTVV.

The gene calls are TRBV4-1 and TRBJ2-5; 10 bases line up with TRBD1. This CDR3 spans 16 amino acids. Germline loops: CDR1 MGHRA, CDR2 YSYEKL. The trim removed 0 bases at V and 5 bases at J, leaving 6 bases unmatched. This CDR3 reads CASSQEGDRGRETQYF. The CDR3 DNA sequence: TGCGCCAGCAGCCAAGAAGGTGACAGGGGGCGCGAGACCCAGTACTTC.

This clone was detected only once. The chain combines TRBV6-1 with TRBJ2-2; perhaps TRBD1 as D (7 bases). Trimming pared 1 base from V and 2 bases from J, leaving 14 bases between. The CDR3 runs to 17 residues. Looked up from germline, CDR1 is MNHNS and CDR2 is SASEGT. Here the CDR3 DNA reads TGTGCCAGCAGTGAAGGGAGGGGGACAGTAAACACCGGGGAGCTGTTTTTT. Translated, it gives CASSEGRGTVNTGELFF.

DNA for the CDR3: TGTGCCAGCAGCTTCGGAGGGCAATTGAACACTGAAGCTTTCTTT. Translation gives CASSFGGQLNTEAFF. The chain couples TRBV7-9 to TRBJ1-1; no clear D. Trimming left V 3 bases short and J 0 bases short, with 11 bases between. CDR1 SEHNR and CDR2 FQNEAQ come from the germline V gene (reference sequence). The CDR3 length is 15 residues.

The chain carries TRBV6-4 and TRBJ1-1; D is possibly TRBD1 (6 bases). The V and J ends lost 4 bases and 1 base respectively, with 13 bases between them. The CDR3 runs 15 residues. CDR1 is MRHNA and CDR2 is SNTAGT in the germline V gene. CDR3 in amino acids: CASSATGRGNTEAFF. CDR3 nucleotides: TGTGCCAGCAGTGCCACAGGGAGGGGGAACACTGAAGCTTTCTTT.

This chain links TRBV5-1 with TRBJ1-6; the D is unclear. V lost 6 bases, J lost 9 bases, and 7 bases lay in between. The CDR3 runs 11 residues. Germline V gives CDR1 SGHRS, CDR2 YFSETQ. DNA of the CDR3: TGCGCCAGCACCACGGGTTCACCCCTCCACTTT. Its protein is CASTTGSPLHF.

The V gene is TRBV5-1, the J gene TRBJ2-6; D is possibly TRBD1 (6 bases). The CDR3 runs to 17 residues. In germline, CDR1 is SGHRS, CDR2 YFSETQ. V lost 3 bases and J lost 0, with 13 bases in between. In nucleotides, the CDR3 is TGCGCCAGCAGCTGGGGCGACAGGAGCTCTGGGGCCAACGTCCTGACTTTC. It translates to CASSWGDRSSGANVLTF.

This rearrangement joins TRBV7-2 to TRBJ1-4, with D possibly matching TRBD1 (6 bases). Trimming pared 5 bases from V and 4 bases from J, leaving 11 bases between. Germline CDR1 reads SGHTA; CDR2 reads FQGNSA. The CDR3 has 14 residues. CDR3 sequence: CASSRGGINEKLFF. CDR3 DNA sequence: TGTGCCAGCAGCAGGGGGGGGATTAATGAAAAACTGTTTTTT.